This record looks at one TCR beta chain sequence and its context. Its antigen remains unknown. Measured with immunoSEQ multiplex PCR; TCRdb has only the in-frame clones, and not every one. Among 100,000 to 150,000 clones listed, approximately 86% were seen once. The CDR3 contains 14 residues. Trimming removed 1 base at V and 2 bases at J, with 9 bases between. The germline CDR1 and CDR2 sequences are SGHTA and FQGNSA. The sample is drawn from a study of T cell responses to AZD1222 COVID-19 vaccine. Across the study: Pooling covered second doses at about 4 or about 12 weeks.

Study-level findings and limits: In the spike-specific TCR repertoire, nearly half reportedly target unmutated variant regions. Most donors were white British and more were female, and clonal diversity was possibly underestimated. The CD4 TCRs associated with vaccination extended across spike and predominated at 160-218 and 743-854.

The chain combines TRBV7-2 with TRBJ2-7; D might be TRBD1 (5 bases). Sequenced here: peripheral blood, sampled on day 0 of AZD1222 vaccination. The TCR sequence derives from an adult in good health. The CDR3 DNA reads as TGTGCCAGCAGCTTAGAGGCAGGGCCCTACGAGCAGTACTTC. It translates to CASSLEAGPYEQYF.